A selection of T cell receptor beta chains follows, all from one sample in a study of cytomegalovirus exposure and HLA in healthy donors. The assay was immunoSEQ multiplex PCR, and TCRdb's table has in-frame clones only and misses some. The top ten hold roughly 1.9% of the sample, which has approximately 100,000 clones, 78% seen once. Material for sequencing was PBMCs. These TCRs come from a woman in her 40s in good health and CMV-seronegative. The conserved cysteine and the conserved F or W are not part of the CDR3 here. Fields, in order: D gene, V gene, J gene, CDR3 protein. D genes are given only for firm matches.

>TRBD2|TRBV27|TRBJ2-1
ASSFAGVVNEQF
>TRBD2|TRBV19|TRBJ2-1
ASSISLAAANEQF
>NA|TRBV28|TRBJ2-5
ASTPGIETQY
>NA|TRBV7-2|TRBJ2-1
ANERDTYNEQF
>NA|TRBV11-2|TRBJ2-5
ASSLGRRAGGHQETQY
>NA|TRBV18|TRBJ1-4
ASSPERTNEKLF
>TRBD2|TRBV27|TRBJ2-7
ASSFSGGLYEQY
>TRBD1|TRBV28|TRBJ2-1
ASSLRASVFGTVYNEQF
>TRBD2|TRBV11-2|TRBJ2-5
ASRPTSGKRRETQY
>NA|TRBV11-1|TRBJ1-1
ASSFTGLGPEAF
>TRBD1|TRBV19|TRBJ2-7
ASSNTGGSKEQY
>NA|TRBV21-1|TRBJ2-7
ASSKFKGTGANSSYEQY
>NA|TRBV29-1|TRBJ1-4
SVGYSEKLF
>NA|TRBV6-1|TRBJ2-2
ASNIGGRAGELF
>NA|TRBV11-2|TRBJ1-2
ASSLVTGNYT
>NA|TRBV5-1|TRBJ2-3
ASSYSGTGALAGVRADTQY
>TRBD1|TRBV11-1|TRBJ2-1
ASSTGTGVWNEQF
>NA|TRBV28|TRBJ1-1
ASSKPDTATEAF
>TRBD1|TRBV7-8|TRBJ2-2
ASRGKSGQANTGELF
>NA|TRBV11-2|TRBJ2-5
ASSLGETSSETQY
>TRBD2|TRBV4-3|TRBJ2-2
ASSPGLAGQELF
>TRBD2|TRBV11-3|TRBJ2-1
ASSLDASGYNEQF
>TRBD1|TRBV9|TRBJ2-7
ASSAGTGGHEQY
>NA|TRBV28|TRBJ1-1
ASSPGFREAF
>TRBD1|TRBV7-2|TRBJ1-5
ASSLGDRLNQPQH